One and the same sample provided the 14 T cell receptor beta chains below, sequenced in a study of blood T cells in healthy people across ages. A J-beta primer mix and a sample-barcoded 5' primer were used in a second PCR of about 7 to 12 cycles. TCRdb called the 5' RACE reads again in MiXCR, with one record for every CDR3 protein. The sample consists of a few hundred thousand distinct CDR3 sequences, roughly a quarter of them appearing once. These same data were also listed under a study on T cells of mothers and their children.

What was sequenced was blood. Source of these receptors: a boy younger than 10 in good health.

The rearrangement uses TRBV6-1 and TRBJ1-1; 8 nucleotides match TRBD1. CDR3 length equals 14 residues. With 3 bases clipped from V and 10 bases from J, the junction kept 10 bases outside the gene matches. Germline V lookup: CDR1 MNHNS, CDR2 SASEGT. DNA of the CDR3: TGTGCCAGCAGTGAGGTTCCCGCCGGGACAGGAGCTTTCTTT. Translated, it gives CASSEVPAGTGAFF.

This clonotype was recorded a few times. The chain joins TRBV10-3 to TRBJ2-2; weak D call: TRBD1 (5 bases). CDR3 length equals 16 residues. With 3 bases removed from V and 5 bases from J, the gap between germline ends came to 16 bases. Germline V gene lookup returns CDR1 ENHRY and CDR2 SYGVKD. The CDR3 nucleotides are TGTGCCATCAGTGATTCCGCAGGGATCAAGACCGGGGAGCTGTTTTTT. Translation: CAISDSAGIKTGELFF.

This clonotype was counted many times. The chain is built from TRBV29-1 and TRBJ2-5; 7 bases are shared with TRBD1. Germline CDR1 SQVTM, CDR2 ANQGSEA. Trimming removed 6 bases from V and 4 bases from J; junction bases left unmatched: 5. This CDR3 is 12 amino acids long. The DNA for the CDR3 is TGCAGCGTGGGGAGACAGGGAGAGACCCAGTACTTC. Its translation is CSVGRQGETQYF. Combining the CDR3 with reference TRBV29-1 and TRBJ2-5 gives the whole variable domain SAVISQKPSRDICQRGTSLTIQCQVDSQVTMMFWYRQQPGQSLTLIATANQGSEATYESGFVIDKFPISRPNLTFSTLTVSNMSPEDSSIYLCSVGRQGETQYFGPGTRLLVL.

V is TRBV27 and J is TRBJ2-2, with D possibly TRBD1 on 5 matching bases. CDR1 is MNHEY and CDR2 is SMNVEV in the germline V gene (reference sequence). The CDR3 runs to 15 residues. Trimming removed 5 bases from V and 4 bases from J, with 14 bases in between. The DNA of the CDR3 is TGTGCCAGCAGTCTTTACTCAGGGTTCACCGGGGAGCTGTTTTTT. Encoded protein: CASSLYSGFTGELFF.

This clonotype has only a few counts. The chain employs TRBV2 and TRBJ1-2; D is uncertain. Germline values: CDR1 SNHLY, CDR2 FYNNEI. CDR3 length: 12 amino acids. Trimming cost V 2 bases and J 8 bases, with 9 bases left between them. CDR3 coding DNA: TGTGCCAGCAGTGAATCCGGCCCGGGCTACACCTTC. Translated, it gives CASSESGPGYTF.

V usage is TRBV2 and J usage is TRBJ1-2; 8 bases are shared with TRBD1. V lost 6 bases and J lost 7; bases outside the gene matches: 4. Germline CDR1 reads SNHLY; CDR2 reads FYNNEI. The CDR3 has 12 amino acids. The CDR3 sequence: CASRGQDGGYTF. DNA of the CDR3: TGTGCCAGCAGGGGACAGGACGGTGGCTACACCTTC.

This clonotype was detected a few times. The chain carries TRBV7-2 and TRBJ2-5, with 7 bases fitting TRBD2. This CDR3 has 15 residues. The germline V gene encodes CDR1 SGHTA and CDR2 FQGNSA. Trimming took 3 bases from V and 5 from J; bases not matched to a gene: 9. In nucleotides, the CDR3 is TGTGCCAGCAGCTTCTGGTCGGGAGGTGCGGAGACCCAGTACTTC. Its protein product is CASSFWSGGAETQYF. The variable domain in full, completed from reference TRBV7-2 and TRBJ2-5, reads GAGVSQSPSNKVTEKGKDVELRCDPISGHTALYWYRQSLGQGLEFLIYFQGNSAPDKSGLPSDRFSAERTGGSVSTLTIQRTQQEDSAVYLCASSFWSGGAETQYFGPGTRLLVL.

The table lists this clonotype with a few counts. The V and J genes are TRBV19 and TRBJ1-5; D not certain. This CDR3 comprises 15 residues. V lost 7 bases, J lost 3 bases, and 16 bases lay in between. Germline V lookup: CDR1 LNHDA, CDR2 SQIVND (reference sequence). The CDR3 loop reads CASMLALISNQPQHF. The DNA for the CDR3 is TGTGCCAGTATGTTGGCGTTGATCTCCAATCAGCCCCAGCATTTT.

The chain recombines TRBV5-1 with TRBJ1-2; possible D gene TRBD1, 6 bases. Trimming left V 3 bases short and J 0 bases short, with 9 bases between. In germline, CDR1 is SGHRS, CDR2 YFSETQ. This CDR3 has 14 amino acids. DNA of the CDR3: TGCGCCAGCAGCTCCGGGACAACTAACTATGGCTACACCTTC. It translates to CASSSGTTNYGYTF.

The rearrangement links TRBV15 to TRBJ1-2; D uncertain. Germline-derived CDR1 and CDR2 are LNHNV and YYDKDF (reference sequence). The CDR3 is made up of 14 amino acids. Trimming stripped 0 bases from V and 3 bases from J, with 8 bases between. The CDR3 region is CATSRDSLDYGYTF. CDR3 in DNA: TGTGCCACCAGCAGAGACAGCCTGGACTATGGCTACACCTTC.

This chain connects TRBV6-6 to TRBJ1-1, with TRBD1 matching over 10 bases. Germline trimming cut 4 bases from V and 3 bases from J; bases unmatched to any gene: 5. The CDR3 runs to 15 residues. Per the germline V gene, CDR1 is MNHNY and CDR2 is SVGAGI (reference sequence). The CDR3 loop is CASSFIGTGDTEAFF. The CDR3 nucleotides read TGTGCCAGCAGTTTCATCGGGACAGGGGACACTGAAGCTTTCTTT.

In this sample, this clonotype turned up a few times. The chain couples TRBV30 to TRBJ1-4; D perhaps matches TRBD1 (6 bases). The V gene lost 1 base and the J gene lost 5 bases, with 8 bases spanning the gap. The CDR3 runs 13 residues. CDR1 is GTSNPN and CDR2 is SVGIG in the germline V gene (reference sequence). CDR3 DNA sequence: TGTGCCTGGAGTGACAGGGTGAATGAAAAACTGTTTTTT. Protein sequence: CAWSDRVNEKLFF.

The chain links TRBV20-1 to TRBJ2-5; the D is unclear. CDR1 is DFQATT and CDR2 is SNEGSKA in the germline V gene (reference sequence). V lost 1 base, J lost 3 bases, and 9 bases lay in between. The CDR3 sequence is 13 residues long. CDR3 coding DNA: TGCAGTGCTAGAGGCCCGCACGAAGAGACCCAGTACTTC. It translates to CSARGPHEETQYF.

A few counts support this clonotype. The rearrangement joins TRBV12-3 or TRBV12-4 to TRBJ2-4; TRBD2 aligns across 10 bases. The CDR3 length is 15 residues. J gave up 3 bases and V 5 bases, and 4 bases lay outside the gene matches. The CDR3 sequence: CASSPLAGVKNIQYF. CDR3 DNA: TGTGCCAGCAGTCCCCTAGCGGGGGTCAAAAACATTCAGTACTTC.